This TCR beta chain was recovered during a study of T-cell reconstitution after alpha-beta-depleted transplantation in children. Using unique molecular identifiers, the investigators prepared the TCRbeta library. TCRdb fed the PCR reads into MiXCR, producing one record per CDR3 protein. The table lists approximately 350,000 distinct CDR3 sequences, around 15% of them singletons, with around 38% in the top ten. This clonotype was detected ten times or more. Here the sequenced sample was PBMCs, mostly from graft donor cells, taken 360 days after TCRalphabeta/CD19-depleted stem cell transplant. The TCR originated in a male patient between 2 and 15 years old who had a stem cell transplant for acute lymphoblastic leukemia, so the T cells may come from the graft donor.

CDR3 DNA sequence: TGTGCCAGCAGCTTAACCCGGCTAGCGGGAGGGAAGCAGTACTTC. It codes for CASSLTRLAGGKQYF. The chain combines TRBV11-2 with TRBJ2-7; 12 bases agree with TRBD2. Germline values: CDR1 SGHAT, CDR2 FQNNGV. With V trimmed by 2 bases and J by 8 bases, 7 bases remained unmatched. The CDR3 extends over 15 amino acids. The full variable domain, completed using reference TRBV11-2 and TRBJ2-7, is EAGVAQSPRYKIIEKRQSVAFWCNPISGHATLYWYQQILGQGPKLLIQFQNNGVVDDSQLPKDRFSAERLKGVDSTLKIQPAKLEDSAVYLCASSLTRLAGGKQYFGPGTRLTVT.